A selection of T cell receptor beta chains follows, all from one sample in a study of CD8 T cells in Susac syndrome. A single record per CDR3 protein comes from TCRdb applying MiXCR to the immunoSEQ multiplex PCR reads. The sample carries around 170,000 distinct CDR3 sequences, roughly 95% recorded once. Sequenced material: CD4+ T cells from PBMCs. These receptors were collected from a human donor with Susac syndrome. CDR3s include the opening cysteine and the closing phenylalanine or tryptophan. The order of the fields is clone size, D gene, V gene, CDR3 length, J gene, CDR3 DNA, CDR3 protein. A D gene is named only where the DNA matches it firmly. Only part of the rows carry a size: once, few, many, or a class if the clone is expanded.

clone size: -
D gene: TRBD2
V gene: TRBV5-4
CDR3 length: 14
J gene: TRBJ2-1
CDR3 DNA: TGTGCCAGCAGCTTGGGTCTAGCGGGAGGTGAGCAGTTCTTC
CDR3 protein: CASSLGLAGGEQFF

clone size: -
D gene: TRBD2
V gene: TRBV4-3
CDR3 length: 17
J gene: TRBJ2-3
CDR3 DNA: TGCGCCAGCAGCCAAAAAAGCACTAGCGGGAGGGGCGATACGCAGTATTTT
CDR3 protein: CASSQKSTSGRGDTQYF

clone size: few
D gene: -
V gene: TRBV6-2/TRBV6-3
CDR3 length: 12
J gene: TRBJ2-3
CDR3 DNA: TGTGCCAGCTCAAGGTACACAGATACGCAGTATTTT
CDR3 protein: CASSRYTDTQYF

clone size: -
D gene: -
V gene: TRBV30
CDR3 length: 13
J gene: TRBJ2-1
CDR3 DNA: TGTGCCTGGAGCGGGAGCTCCTACAATGAGCAGTTCTTC
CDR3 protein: CAWSGSSYNEQFF

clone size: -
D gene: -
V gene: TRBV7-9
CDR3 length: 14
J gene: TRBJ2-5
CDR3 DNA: TGTGCCAGCAGCTCCGGGCAGTACCAAGAGACCCAGTACTTC
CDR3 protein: CASSSGQYQETQYF

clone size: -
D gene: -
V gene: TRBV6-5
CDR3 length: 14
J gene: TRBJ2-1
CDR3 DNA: TGTGCCAGCAGACCCGGGTTCACGTTCGATGAGCAGTTCTTC
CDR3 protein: CASRPGFTFDEQFF

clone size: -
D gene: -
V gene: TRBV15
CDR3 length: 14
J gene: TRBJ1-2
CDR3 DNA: TGTGCCACCAGCAGAGGCCGAGATAGTGCTGGCTACACCTTC
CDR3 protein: CATSRGRDSAGYTF

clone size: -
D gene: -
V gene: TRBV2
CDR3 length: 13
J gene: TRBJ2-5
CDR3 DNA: TGTGCCAGCACCCGGGACAACCAAGAGACCCAGTACTTC
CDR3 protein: CASTRDNQETQYF

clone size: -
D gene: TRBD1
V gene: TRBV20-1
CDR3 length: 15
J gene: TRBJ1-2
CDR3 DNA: TGCAGTGCTAGTAGACAGGGAGGGTTCGACTATGGCTACACCTTC
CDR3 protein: CSASRQGGFDYGYTF

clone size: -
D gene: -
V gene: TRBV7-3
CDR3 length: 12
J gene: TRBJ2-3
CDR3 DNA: TGTGCCAGCAGCGATAGCACAGATACGCAGTATTTT
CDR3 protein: CASSDSTDTQYF

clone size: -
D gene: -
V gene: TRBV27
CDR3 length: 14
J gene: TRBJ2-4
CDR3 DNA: TGTGCCAGCAGTTTAGGCGGCCCTGAAAACATTCAGTACTTC
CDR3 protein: CASSLGGPENIQYF

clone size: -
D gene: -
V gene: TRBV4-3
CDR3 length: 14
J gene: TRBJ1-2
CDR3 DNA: TGCGCCAGCAGCCTCGGCAGGCGGGACTATGGCTACACCTTC
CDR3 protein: CASSLGRRDYGYTF

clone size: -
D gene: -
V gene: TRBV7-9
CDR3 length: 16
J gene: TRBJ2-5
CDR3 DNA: TGTGCCAGCAGCTTAATGGCGGAGCCCGCCCAAGAGACCCAGTACTTC
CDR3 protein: CASSLMAEPAQETQYF

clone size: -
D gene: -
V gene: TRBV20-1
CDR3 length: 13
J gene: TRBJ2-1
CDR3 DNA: TGCAGTGCTAGTTTTGCGCCCTTGGGGGAGCAGTTCTTC
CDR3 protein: CSASFAPLGEQFF

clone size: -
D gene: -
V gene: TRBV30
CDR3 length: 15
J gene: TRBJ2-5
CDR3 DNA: TGTGCCTGGAGCCCTCTGATAGGCCCTCAAGAGACCCAGTACTTC
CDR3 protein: CAWSPLIGPQETQYF

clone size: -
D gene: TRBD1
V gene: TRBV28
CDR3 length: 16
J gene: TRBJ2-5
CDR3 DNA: TGTGCCAGCAGTTTATTCGGGACAGGGGGCTGGGAGACCCAGTACTTC
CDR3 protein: CASSLFGTGGWETQYF

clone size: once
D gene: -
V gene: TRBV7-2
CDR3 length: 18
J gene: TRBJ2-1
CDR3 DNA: TGTGCCAGCAGCTTAAGGACAGGGAGGGGACTAGTTAAAAATGAGCAGTTCTTC
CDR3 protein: CASSLRTGRGLVKNEQFF

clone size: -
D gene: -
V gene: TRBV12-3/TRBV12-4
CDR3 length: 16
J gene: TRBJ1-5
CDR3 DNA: TGTGCCAGCAGTCTCGGACGAGCCCGGGGCAATCAGCCCCAGCATTTT
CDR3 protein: CASSLGRARGNQPQHF

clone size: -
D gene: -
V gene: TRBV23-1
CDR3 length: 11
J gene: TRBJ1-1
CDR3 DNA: TGCGCCAGGTTATGGGGGGGGCGCCGACGCTTT
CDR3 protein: CARLWGGRRRF

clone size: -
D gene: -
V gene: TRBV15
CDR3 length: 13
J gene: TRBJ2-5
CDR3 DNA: TGTGCCACCAGCGCCCGAAGCCAAGAGACCCAGTACTTC
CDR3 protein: CATSARSQETQYF

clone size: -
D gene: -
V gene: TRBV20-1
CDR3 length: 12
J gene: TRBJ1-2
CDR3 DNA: TGCAGTGCTAGAGATTCAGGGGACGGCTACACCTTC
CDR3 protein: CSARDSGDGYTF

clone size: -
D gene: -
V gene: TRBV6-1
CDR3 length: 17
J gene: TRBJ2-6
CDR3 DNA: TGTGCCAGCAAACTAAGCACAGGGATCTCTGGGGCCAACGTCCTGACTTTC
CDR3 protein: CASKLSTGISGANVLTF

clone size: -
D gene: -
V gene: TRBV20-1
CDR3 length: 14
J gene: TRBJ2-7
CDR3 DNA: TGCAGTGCTAGTCCCGAAAGCCTCGGGTACGAGCAGTACTTC
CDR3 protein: CSASPESLGYEQYF

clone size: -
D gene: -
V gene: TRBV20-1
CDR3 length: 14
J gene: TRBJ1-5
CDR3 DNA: TGCAGTGCTAGACGGGGATTAGGCGATCAGCCCCAGCATTTT
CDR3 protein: CSARRGLGDQPQHF

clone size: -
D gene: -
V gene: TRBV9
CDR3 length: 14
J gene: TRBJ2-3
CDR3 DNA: TGTGCCAGCAGCGTAGCTACGGGGGAATATACGCAGTATTTT
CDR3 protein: CASSVATGEYTQYF

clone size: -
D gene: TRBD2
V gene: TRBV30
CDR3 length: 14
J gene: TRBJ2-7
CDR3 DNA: TGTGCCTGGAGCCGAGCGGGATTGGGCTACGAGCAGTACTTC
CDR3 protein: CAWSRAGLGYEQYF

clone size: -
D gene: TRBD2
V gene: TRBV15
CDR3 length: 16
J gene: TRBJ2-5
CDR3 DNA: TGTGCCACCAGCAGAGGGACTAGCGCCCGTCAAGAGACCCAGTACTTC
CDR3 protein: CATSRGTSARQETQYF

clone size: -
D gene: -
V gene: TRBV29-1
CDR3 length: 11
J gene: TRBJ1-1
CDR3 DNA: TGCAGCGTTCCTGGGGCCCACGCGGCTTTCTTT
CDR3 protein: CSVPGAHAAFF

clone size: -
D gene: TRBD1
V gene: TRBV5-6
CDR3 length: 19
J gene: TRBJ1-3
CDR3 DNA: TGTGCCAGCAGCTCCAAACGGGACAGGGAAGACTTCACTGGAAACACCATATATTTT
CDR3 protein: CASSSKRDREDFTGNTIYF

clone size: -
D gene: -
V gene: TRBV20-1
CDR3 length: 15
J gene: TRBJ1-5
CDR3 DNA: TGCAGTGCTAGAAAGGGGGGGCTGAGCAATCAGCCCCAGCATTTT
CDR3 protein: CSARKGGLSNQPQHF

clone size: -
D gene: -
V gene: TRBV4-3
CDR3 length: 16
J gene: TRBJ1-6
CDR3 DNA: TGCGCCAGCAGCCAAGAGGTGGGCAGTTGGAATTCACCCCTCCACTTT
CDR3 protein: CASSQEVGSWNSPLHF

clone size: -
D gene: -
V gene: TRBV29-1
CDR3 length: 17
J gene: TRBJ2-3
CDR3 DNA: TGCAGCGTTGAAGACCCGTGGACCGGGAGCCACACAGATACGCAGTATTTT
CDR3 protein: CSVEDPWTGSHTDTQYF

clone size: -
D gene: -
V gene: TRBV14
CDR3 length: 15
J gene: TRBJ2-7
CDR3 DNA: TGTGCCAGCAGCCAAGGTCGGGGGGCACGCTACGAGCAGTACTTC
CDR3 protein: CASSQGRGARYEQYF

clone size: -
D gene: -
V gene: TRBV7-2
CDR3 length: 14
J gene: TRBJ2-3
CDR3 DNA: TGTGCCAGCAGCTTAGGACCTGTTCCAGATACGCAGTATTTT
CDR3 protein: CASSLGPVPDTQYF

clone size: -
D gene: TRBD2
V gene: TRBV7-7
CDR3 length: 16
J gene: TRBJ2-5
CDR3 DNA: TGTGCTAGCAGCTTGACTGGAGCGGGGGGGCTGGAGACCCAGTACTTC
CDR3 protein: CASSLTGAGGLETQYF

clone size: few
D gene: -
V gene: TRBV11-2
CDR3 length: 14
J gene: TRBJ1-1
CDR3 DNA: TGTGCCAGCAGCCCGGGACACCAGAACACTGAAGCTTTCTTT
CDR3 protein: CASSPGHQNTEAFF

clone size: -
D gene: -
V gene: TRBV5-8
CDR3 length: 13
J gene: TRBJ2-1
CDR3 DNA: TGTGCCAGCAGCTCCGGGACGGTCCAAAAGCAGTTCTTC
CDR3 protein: CASSSGTVQKQFF

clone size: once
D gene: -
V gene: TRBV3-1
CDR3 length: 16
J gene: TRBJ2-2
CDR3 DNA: TGTGCCAGCAGCCAAGTTAGCGGAGCGAACACCGGGGAGCTGTTTTTT
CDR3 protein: CASSQVSGANTGELFF

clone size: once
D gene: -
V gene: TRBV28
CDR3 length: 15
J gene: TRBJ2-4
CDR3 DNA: TGTGCCAGCAACTCTCCAGGGGCGGCCAAAAACATTCAGTACTTC
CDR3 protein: CASNSPGAAKNIQYF

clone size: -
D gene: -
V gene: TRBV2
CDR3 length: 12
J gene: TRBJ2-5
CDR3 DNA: TGTGCCAGCAGTTACCAAGTAGAGACCCAGTACTTC
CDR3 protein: CASSYQVETQYF

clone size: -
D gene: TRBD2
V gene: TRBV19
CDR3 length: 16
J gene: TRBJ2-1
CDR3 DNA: TGTGCCAGTAGTGACCCCAGTAGCGGGACGTACAATGAGCAGTTCTTC
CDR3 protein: CASSDPSSGTYNEQFF

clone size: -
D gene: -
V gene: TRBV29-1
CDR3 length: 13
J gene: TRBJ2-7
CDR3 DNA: TGCAGCGTTGAAGGAACGGAGAACTACGAGCAGTACTTC
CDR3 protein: CSVEGTENYEQYF

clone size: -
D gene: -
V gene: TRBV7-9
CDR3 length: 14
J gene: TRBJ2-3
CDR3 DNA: TGTGCCAGCAGCCAATCTGGGTACACAGATACGCAGTATTTT
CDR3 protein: CASSQSGYTDTQYF

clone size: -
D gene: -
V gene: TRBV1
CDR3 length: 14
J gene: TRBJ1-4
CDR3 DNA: TGCACCAGCAGCCATGAAATGACAGATGAAAAACTGTTTTTT
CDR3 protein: CTSSHEMTDEKLFF

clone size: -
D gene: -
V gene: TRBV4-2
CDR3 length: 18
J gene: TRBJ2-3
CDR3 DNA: TGTGCCAGCAGCCAGGCCCGATCGGGATCAAGTCTTATGTATACGCAGTATTTT
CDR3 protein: CASSQARSGSSLMYTQYF

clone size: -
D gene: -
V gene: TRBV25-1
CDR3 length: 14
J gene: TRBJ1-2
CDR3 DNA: TGTGCCAGCAGTGAACTGCTTCGGTGGGGTGGCTACACCTTC
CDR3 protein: CASSELLRWGGYTF

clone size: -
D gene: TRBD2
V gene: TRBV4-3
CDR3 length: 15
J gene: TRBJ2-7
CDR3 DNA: TGCGCCAGCAGCCAAAAGGGAGGGCAATCCTACGAGCAGTACTTC
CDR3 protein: CASSQKGGQSYEQYF

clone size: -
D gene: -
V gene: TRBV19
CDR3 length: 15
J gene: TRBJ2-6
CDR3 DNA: TGTGCCAGTAGTCTTCACCGCTCTGGGGCCAACGTCCTGACTTTC
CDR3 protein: CASSLHRSGANVLTF

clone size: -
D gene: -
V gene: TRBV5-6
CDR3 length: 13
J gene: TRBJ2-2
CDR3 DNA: TGTGCCAGCAGCTTTTTAAACACCGGGGAGCTGTTTTTT
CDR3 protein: CASSFLNTGELFF

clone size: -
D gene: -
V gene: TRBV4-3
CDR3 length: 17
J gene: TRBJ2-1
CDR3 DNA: TGCGCCAGCAGCCAAGTGCTTACCCCGGTGAGTCACGATGAGCAGTTCTTC
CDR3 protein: CASSQVLTPVSHDEQFF

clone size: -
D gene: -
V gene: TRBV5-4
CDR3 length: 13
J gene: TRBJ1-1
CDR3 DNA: TGTGCCAGCAGCTCGGACACGAGGACTGAAGCTTTCTTT
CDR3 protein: CASSSDTRTEAFF